This T cell receptor (beta chain) originates from a study of control samples from healthy donors and cancer patients. Germline-derived CDR1 and CDR2 are GTSNPN and SVGIG (reference sequence). Trimming took 2 bases from V and 2 from J; bases not matched to a gene: 2. The CDR3 totals 15 residues. The repertoire was sequenced with immunoSEQ multiplex PCR; TCRdb's copy has only in-frame clones and lacks some. The repertoire holds 80,000 to 100,000 clones, with 70% to 90% as singletons. The receptor was isolated from a man younger than 45 in good health. What was sequenced was blood. The chain links TRBV30 to TRBJ2-5; 13 nucleotides match TRBD2. The CDR3 reads CAWSSGLAGQETQYF. CDR3 bases: TGTGCCTGGAGTTCGGGACTAGCGGGACAAGAGACCCAGTACTTC.